Presented here are 9 T cell receptor beta chains from one specimen sequenced in a study of T cell repertoires in cytomegalovirus infection. No antigens are known for them. TCRdb itself ran the reads through MiXCR, one entry per CDR3 protein. This table has 650,000 to 900,000 distinct CDR3 sequences, roughly 28% appearing once. Sample: cultured CD8+ T cells from PBMCs, taken from culture after CMV antigen stimulation. These receptor sequences come from a human donor in good health (CMV status not recorded). Some clones in this sample may be carry-over from other donors' samples.

This clonotype was observed at least ten times. This rearrangement joins TRBV6-2 or TRBV6-3 to TRBJ2-3; unclear D gene. V was pared by 4 bases and J by 0 bases, with 11 bases between. In germline, CDR1 is MNHEY, CDR2 SVGEGT. The CDR3 sequence is 15 residues long. CDR3 sequence (DNA): TGTGCCAGCAGTTCGTGGCCTACTAGCACAGATACGCAGTATTTT. It encodes CASSSWPTSTDTQYF.

The CDR3 nucleotides read TGTGCCAGCAGCTCCTCGACTACGACTGAGCAGTTCTTC. Translation gives CASSSSTTTEQFF. This sequence joins TRBV9 and TRBJ2-1, with D perhaps matching TRBD2 (5 bases). Germline V gene sequence: CDR1 SGDLS, CDR2 YYNGEE. The CDR3 is 13 residues long. V was shortened by 4 bases and J by 9 bases, with 14 bases between the two germline ends.

The chain carries TRBV19 and TRBJ2-1; 7 bases align to TRBD1. This CDR3 has 15 residues. Germline CDR1 is LNHDA and CDR2 is SQIVND (reference sequence). Trimming at V came to 1 base and at J to 5 bases, leaving 5 bases not matched to a gene. The CDR3 nucleotides read TGTGCCAGTAGTATAGTAGGACAGGAGAACAATGAGCAGTTCTTC. This sequence encodes CASSIVGQENNEQFF.

The rearrangement joins TRBV28 to TRBJ1-4; D ambiguous. Germline values: CDR1 MDHEN, CDR2 SYDVKM. With 6 bases removed from V and 13 bases from J, the gap between germline ends came to 12 bases. The CDR3 runs 11 residues. The CDR3 DNA sequence: TGTGCCAGCAGGGCCCAAAGGGCACTGTTTTTT. This gives the protein CASRAQRALFF.

This clonotype was detected only a few times. The rearrangement uses TRBV24-1 and TRBJ2-2, with TRBD1 matching over 7 bases. The germline V gene has CDR1 KGHDR and CDR2 SFDVKD. CDR3 size: 17 residues. V lost 4 bases and J lost 4; bases outside the gene matches: 11. DNA of the CDR3: TGTGCCACCAGTGACACACAGGGGCTTGGGTCCACCGGGGAGCTGTTTTTT. This gives the protein CATSDTQGLGSTGELFF.

This clonotype was detected a few times. This chain connects TRBV7-3 to TRBJ1-2; D call uncertain. The V and J ends lost 5 bases and 4 bases respectively, with 14 bases between them. Germline V lookup: CDR1 SGHTA, CDR2 FQGTGA. This CDR3 is 14 amino acids long. DNA of the CDR3: TGTGCCAGCAGCCCGTCTCACCCCTTCTATGGCTACACCTTC. It codes for CASSPSHPFYGYTF.

In nucleotides, the CDR3 is TGTGCCAGCAGTCCTCGGGGGCCGGAAATAGACCAATCAGATACGCAGTATTTT. It encodes CASSPRGPEIDQSDTQYF. The rearrangement uses TRBV28 and TRBJ2-3; the D gene could be TRBD1 or TRBD2 (6 bases each). The ends were cut back, 5 bases at V and 4 bases at J, with 25 bases in the middle. Per the germline V gene, CDR1 is MDHEN and CDR2 is SYDVKM. The CDR3 extends over 18 amino acids.

The chain carries TRBV11-3 and TRBJ1-1; D is ambiguous. V lost 4 bases and J lost 1, with 7 bases in between. Looked up from germline, CDR1 is SGHNT and CDR2 is YENEEA. The CDR3 runs 13 residues. The CDR3 loop reads CASSWAENTEAFF. Here the CDR3 DNA reads TGTGCCAGCAGCTGGGCCGAGAACACTGAAGCTTTCTTT.

V usage is TRBV4-3 and J usage is TRBJ1-5, with TRBD1 matching over 9 bases. This CDR3 has 15 residues. The V and J ends lost 3 bases and 11 bases, in that order; junction bases with no gene match: 11. Germline values: CDR1 LGHNA, CDR2 YSLEER. CDR3: CASSQERHRGQAQHF. CDR3 nucleotide sequence: TGCGCCAGCAGCCAGGAACGTCACAGGGGGCAGGCCCAGCATTTT.